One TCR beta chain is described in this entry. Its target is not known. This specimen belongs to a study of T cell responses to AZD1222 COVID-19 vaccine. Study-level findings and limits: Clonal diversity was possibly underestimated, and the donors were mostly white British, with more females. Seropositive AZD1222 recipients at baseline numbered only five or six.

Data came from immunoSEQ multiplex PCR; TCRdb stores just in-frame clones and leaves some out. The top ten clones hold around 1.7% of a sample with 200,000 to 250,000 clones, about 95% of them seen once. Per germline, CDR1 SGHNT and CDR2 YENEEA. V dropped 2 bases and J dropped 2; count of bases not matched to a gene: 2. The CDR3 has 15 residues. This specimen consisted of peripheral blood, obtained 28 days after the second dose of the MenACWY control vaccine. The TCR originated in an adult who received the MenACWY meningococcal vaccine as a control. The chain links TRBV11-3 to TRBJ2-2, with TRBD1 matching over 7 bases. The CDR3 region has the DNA TGTGCCAGCAGCTTAAGACAGGGAAACACCGGGGAGCTGTTTTTT. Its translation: CASSLRQGNTGELFF.